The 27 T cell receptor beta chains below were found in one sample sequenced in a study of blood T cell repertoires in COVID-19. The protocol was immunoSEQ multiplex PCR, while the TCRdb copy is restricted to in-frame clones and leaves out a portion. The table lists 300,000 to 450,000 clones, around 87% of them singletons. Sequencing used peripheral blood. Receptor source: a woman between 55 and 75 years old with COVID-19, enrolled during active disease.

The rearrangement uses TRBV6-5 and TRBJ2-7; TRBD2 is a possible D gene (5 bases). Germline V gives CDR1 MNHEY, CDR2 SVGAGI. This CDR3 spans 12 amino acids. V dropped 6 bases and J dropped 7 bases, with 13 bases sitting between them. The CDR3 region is CASRSKGAEQYF. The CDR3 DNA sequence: TGTGCCAGCAGATCCAAGGGAGCTGAGCAGTACTTC.

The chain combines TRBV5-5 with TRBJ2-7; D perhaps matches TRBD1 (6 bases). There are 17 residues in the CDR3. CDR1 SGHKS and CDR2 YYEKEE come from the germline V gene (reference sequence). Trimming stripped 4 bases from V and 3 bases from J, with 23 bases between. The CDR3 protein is CASSPRGPRQAVYEQYF. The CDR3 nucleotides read TGTGCCAGCAGCCCCAGGGGTCCAAGACAGGCCGTCTACGAGCAGTACTTC.

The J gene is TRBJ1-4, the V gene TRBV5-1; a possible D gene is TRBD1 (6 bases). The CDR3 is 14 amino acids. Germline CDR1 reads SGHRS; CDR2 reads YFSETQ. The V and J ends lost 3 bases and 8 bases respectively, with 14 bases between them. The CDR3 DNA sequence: TGCGCCAGCAGCTCCAGGGGACGGGGAGAAAAACTGTTTTTT. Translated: CASSSRGRGEKLFF.

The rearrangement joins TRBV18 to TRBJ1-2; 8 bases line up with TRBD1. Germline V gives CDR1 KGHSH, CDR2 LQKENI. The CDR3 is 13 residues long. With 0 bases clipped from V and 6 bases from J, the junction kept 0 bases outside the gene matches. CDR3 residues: CASSPPTGDGYTF. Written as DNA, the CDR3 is TGTGCCAGCTCACCACCGACAGGGGATGGCTACACCTTC.

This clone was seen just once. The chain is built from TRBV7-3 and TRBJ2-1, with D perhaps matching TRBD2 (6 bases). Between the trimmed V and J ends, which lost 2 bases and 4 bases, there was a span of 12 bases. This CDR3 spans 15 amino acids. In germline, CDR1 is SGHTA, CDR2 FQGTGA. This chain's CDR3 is CASSLGRGIYNEQFF. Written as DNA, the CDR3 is TGTGCCAGCAGCTTAGGGCGGGGTATTTACAATGAGCAGTTCTTC.

This chain's CDR3 is CASSDQGGYTEAFF. CDR3 bases: TGCGCCAGCAGCGACCAAGGGGGATATACTGAAGCTTTCTTT. The chain has TRBV5-1 and TRBJ1-1; a possible D gene is TRBD1 (6 bases). Germline CDR1 and CDR2: SGHRS and YFSETQ. This CDR3 has 14 amino acids. V was clipped by 4 bases and J by 5 bases, with 15 bases between them.

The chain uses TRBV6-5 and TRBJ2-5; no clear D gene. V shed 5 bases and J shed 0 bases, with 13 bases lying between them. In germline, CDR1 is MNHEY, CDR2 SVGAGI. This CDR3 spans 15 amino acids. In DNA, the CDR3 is TGTGCCAGCAGTACCCGGCCCGGGTACCAAGAGACCCAGTACTTC. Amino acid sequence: CASSTRPGYQETQYF.

The CDR3 here is CASRGQPYGYTF. The DNA for the CDR3 is TGTGCCAGCAGGGGACAGCCTTATGGCTACACCTTC. This chain uses TRBV28 with TRBJ1-2, with 7 bases identical to TRBD1. V lost 6 bases, J lost 5 bases, and 3 bases stayed unmatched. The length of the CDR3 is 12 residues. CDR1 and CDR2 from the germline V gene are MDHEN and SYDVKM.

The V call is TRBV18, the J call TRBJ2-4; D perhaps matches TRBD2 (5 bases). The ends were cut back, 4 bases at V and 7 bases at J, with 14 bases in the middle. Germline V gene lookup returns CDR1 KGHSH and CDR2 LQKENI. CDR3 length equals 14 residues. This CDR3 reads CASSQGVVGNIQYF. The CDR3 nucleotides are TGTGCCAGCTCACAGGGAGTCGTTGGGAACATTCAGTACTTC.

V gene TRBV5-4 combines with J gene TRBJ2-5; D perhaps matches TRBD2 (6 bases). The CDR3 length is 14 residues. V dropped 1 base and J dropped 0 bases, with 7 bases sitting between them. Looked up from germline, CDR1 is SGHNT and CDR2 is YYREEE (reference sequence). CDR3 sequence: CASSLRGNQETQYF. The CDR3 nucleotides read TGTGCCAGCAGCTTGCGGGGGAACCAAGAGACCCAGTACTTC.

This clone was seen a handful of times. CDR3 DNA: TGCGCCAGCAGCCGGGACAGGGCGGAGGAGCAGTACTTC. Residues: CASSRDRAEEQYF. V is TRBV5-1 and J is TRBJ2-7, with 9 bases matching TRBD1. The length of the CDR3 is 13 residues. Germline V CDR1 and CDR2: SGHRS, YFSETQ. V lost 4 bases and J lost 7; bases outside the gene matches: 6.

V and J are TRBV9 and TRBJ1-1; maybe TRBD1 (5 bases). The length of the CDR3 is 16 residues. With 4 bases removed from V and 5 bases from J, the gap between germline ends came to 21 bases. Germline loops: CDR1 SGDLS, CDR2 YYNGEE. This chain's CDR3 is CASSPTLGGGRTEAFF. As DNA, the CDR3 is TGTGCCAGCAGCCCAACGCTGGGGGGAGGTCGTACTGAAGCTTTCTTT.

This CDR3 is CASSQQGALSNQPQHF. CDR3 sequence (DNA): TGTGCCAGTAGTCAGCAGGGGGCGTTGAGCAATCAGCCCCAGCATTTT. The rearrangement joins TRBV19 to TRBJ1-5; 8 nucleotides align to TRBD1. The CDR3 is 16 residues long. Germline V lookup: CDR1 LNHDA, CDR2 SQIVND (reference sequence). Trimming removed 5 bases from V and 1 base from J; junction bases left unmatched: 7.

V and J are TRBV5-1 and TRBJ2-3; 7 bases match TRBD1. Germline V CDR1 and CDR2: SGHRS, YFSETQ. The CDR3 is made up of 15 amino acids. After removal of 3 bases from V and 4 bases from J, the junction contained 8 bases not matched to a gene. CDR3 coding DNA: TGCGCCAGCAGCTCTCAGGGGGTGGTGGCAGATACGCAGTATTTT. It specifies CASSSQGVVADTQYF.

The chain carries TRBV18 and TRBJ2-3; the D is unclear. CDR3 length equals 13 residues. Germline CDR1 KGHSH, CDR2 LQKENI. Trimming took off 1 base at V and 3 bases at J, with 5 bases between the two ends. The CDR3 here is CASSPLQTDTQYF. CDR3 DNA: TGTGCCAGCTCACCACTACAGACAGATACGCAGTATTTT.

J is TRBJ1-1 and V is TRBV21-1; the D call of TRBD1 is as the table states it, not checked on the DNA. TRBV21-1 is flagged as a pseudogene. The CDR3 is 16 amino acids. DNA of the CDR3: TGTGCCAGCAGCACCCGACAGGGGGGCGACGACACTGAAGCTTTCTTT. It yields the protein CASSTRQGGDDTEAFF.

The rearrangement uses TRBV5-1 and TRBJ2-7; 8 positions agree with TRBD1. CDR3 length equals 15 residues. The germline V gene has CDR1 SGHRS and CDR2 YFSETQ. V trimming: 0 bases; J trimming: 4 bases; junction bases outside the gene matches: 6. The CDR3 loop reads CASSLVQGEGYEQYF. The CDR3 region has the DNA TGCGCCAGCAGCTTGGTACAGGGGGAAGGGTACGAGCAGTACTTC. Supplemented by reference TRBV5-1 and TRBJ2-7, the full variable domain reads KAGVTQTPRYLIKTRGQQVTLSCSPISGHRSVSWYQQTPGQGLQFLFEYFSETQRNKGNFPGRFSGRQFSNSRSEMNVSTLELGDSALYLCASSLVQGEGYEQYFGPGTRLTVT.

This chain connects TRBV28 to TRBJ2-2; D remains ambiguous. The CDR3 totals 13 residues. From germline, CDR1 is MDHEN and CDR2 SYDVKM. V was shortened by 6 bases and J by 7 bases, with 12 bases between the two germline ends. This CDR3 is CASRLDTSGELFF. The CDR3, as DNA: TGTGCCAGCAGGCTCGACACAAGCGGGGAGCTGTTTTTT.

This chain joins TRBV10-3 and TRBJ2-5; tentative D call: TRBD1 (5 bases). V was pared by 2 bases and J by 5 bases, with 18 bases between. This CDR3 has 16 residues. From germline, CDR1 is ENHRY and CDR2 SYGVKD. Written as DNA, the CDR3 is TGTGCCATCAGTGAGCCGGACATAACGGGCAGGGAGACCCAGTACTTC. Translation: CAISEPDITGRETQYF.

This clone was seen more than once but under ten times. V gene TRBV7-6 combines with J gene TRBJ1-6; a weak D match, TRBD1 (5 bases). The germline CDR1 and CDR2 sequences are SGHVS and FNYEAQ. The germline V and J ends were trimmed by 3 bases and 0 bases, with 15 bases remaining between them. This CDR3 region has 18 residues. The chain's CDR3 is CASSLGLRRSSYNSPLHF. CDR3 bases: TGTGCCAGCAGCTTGGGACTGCGGCGGAGCTCCTATAATTCACCCCTCCACTTT. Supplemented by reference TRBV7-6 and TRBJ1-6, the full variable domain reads GAGVSQSPRYKVTKRGQDVALRCDPISGHVSLYWYRQALGQGPEFLTYFNYEAQQDKSGLPNDRFSAERPEGSISTLTIQRTEQRDSAMYRCASSLGLRRSSYNSPLHFGNGTRLTVT.

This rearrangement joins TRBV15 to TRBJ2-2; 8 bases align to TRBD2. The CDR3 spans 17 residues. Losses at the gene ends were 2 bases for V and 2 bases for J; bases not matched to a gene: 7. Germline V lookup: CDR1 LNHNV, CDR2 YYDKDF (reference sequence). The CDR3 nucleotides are TGTGCCACCAGCAGATTCCCCGGACTAGCAAACACCGGGGAGCTGTTTTTT. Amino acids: CATSRFPGLANTGELFF.

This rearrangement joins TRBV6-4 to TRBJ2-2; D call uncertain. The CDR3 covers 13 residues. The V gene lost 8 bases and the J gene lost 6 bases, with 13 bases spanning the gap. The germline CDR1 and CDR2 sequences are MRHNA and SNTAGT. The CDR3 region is CASSSSGPGELFF. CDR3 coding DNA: TGTGCCAGCTCATCCTCGGGTCCCGGGGAGCTGTTTTTT.

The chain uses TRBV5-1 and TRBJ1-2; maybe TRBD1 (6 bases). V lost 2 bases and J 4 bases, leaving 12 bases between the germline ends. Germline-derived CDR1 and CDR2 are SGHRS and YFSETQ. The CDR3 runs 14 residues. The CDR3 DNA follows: TGCGCCAGCAGCTTCTCAGGGGAGGGCTATGGCTACACCTTC. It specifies CASSFSGEGYGYTF. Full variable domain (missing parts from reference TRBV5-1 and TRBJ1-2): KAGVTQTPRYLIKTRGQQVTLSCSPISGHRSVSWYQQTPGQGLQFLFEYFSETQRNKGNFPGRFSGRQFSNSRSEMNVSTLELGDSALYLCASSFSGEGYGYTFGSGTRLTVV.

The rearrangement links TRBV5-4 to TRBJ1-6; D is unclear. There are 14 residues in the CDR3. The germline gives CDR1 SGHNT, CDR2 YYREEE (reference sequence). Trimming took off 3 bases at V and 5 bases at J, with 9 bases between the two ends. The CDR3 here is CASSSRVNNSPLHF. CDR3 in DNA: TGTGCCAGCAGCTCGAGGGTTAATAATTCACCCCTCCACTTT.

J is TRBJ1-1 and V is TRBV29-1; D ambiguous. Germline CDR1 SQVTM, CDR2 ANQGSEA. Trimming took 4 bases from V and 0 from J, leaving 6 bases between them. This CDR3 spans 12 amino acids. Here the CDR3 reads CSVGAVNTEAFF. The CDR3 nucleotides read TGCAGCGTTGGGGCCGTGAACACTGAAGCTTTCTTT.

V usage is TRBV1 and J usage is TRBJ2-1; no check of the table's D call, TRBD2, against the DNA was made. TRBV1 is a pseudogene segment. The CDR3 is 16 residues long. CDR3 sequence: CTSSRGRGAPYNEQFF. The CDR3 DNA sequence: TGCACCAGCAGCCGCGGGAGGGGGGCCCCCTACAATGAGCAGTTCTTC.

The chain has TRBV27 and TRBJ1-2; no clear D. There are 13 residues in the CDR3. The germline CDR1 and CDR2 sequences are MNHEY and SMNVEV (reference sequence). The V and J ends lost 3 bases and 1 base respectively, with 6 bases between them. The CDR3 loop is CASSLGNNYGYTF. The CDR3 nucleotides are TGTGCCAGCAGTTTGGGCAATAACTATGGCTACACCTTC.